These 22 T cell receptor beta chains originate from one sample sequenced in a study of T cell repertoires in cytomegalovirus infection. TCRdb redid the calling of the reads with MiXCR, one entry per CDR3 protein. The sample lists fewer than 850,000 distinct CDR3 sequences, roughly 28% occurring once. What these receptors recognize is not known. Sequencing used cultured CD8+ T cells from PBMCs, obtained from culture after CMV antigen stimulation. These receptors were collected from a human donor in good health (CMV status not recorded). Some clones in this sample may be carry-over from other donors' samples.

V usage is TRBV12-3 or TRBV12-4 and J usage is TRBJ1-5; D may be TRBD1 (5 bases). Trimming stripped 5 bases from V and 1 base from J, with 15 bases between. This CDR3 is 16 amino acids long. CDR3 sequence reads: CASSNGTYKSNQPQHF. The CDR3 DNA reads as TGTGCCAGCAGTAATGGGACCTACAAAAGCAATCAGCCCCAGCATTTT.

The CDR3: CASSEGGLANNEQFF. The CDR3 DNA sequence: TGTGCCAGCAGCGAGGGGGGGCTAGCGAACAATGAGCAGTTCTTC. J is TRBJ2-1 and V is TRBV7-9, with D possibly TRBD2 on 7 matching bases. The CDR3 has 15 residues. Trimming took off 5 bases at V and 5 bases at J, with 16 bases between the two ends. The germline V gene has CDR1 SEHNR and CDR2 FQNEAQ (reference sequence).

A few counts support this clonotype. The chain combines TRBV4-1 with TRBJ2-7; D may match TRBD1 or TRBD2 (5 bases each). This CDR3 has 13 residues. Germline V gene sequence: CDR1 MGHRA, CDR2 YSYEKL. V dropped 5 bases and J dropped 5 bases, with 13 bases sitting between them. This chain's CDR3 is CASSGDLSHEQYF. CDR3 nucleotide sequence: TGCGCCAGCAGCGGGGACCTGAGTCACGAGCAGTACTTC.

CDR3 sequence: CASKAGWGSPLHF. CDR3 nucleotide sequence: TGTGCCAGTAAGGCGGGCTGGGGTTCACCCCTCCACTTT. The chain uses TRBV19 and TRBJ1-6; unclear D gene. Looked up from germline, CDR1 is LNHDA and CDR2 is SQIVND (reference sequence). V was clipped by 7 bases and J by 9 bases, with 13 bases between them. The CDR3 is 13 amino acids.

This clonotype was counted many times. This rearrangement joins TRBV20-1 to TRBJ2-7, with 12 bases aligning to TRBD1. This CDR3 has 15 amino acids. The J segment lost 7 bases and the V segment lost 7 bases, leaving 14 bases of the junction unmatched. Germline V gives CDR1 DFQATT, CDR2 SNEGSKA (reference sequence). The CDR3 spells CSVPLRDRGLGEQYF. CDR3 sequence (DNA): TGCAGTGTCCCACTCCGGGACAGGGGGCTGGGGGAGCAGTACTTC.

The table lists this clonotype with a few counts. This chain links TRBV6-2 or TRBV6-3 with TRBJ2-2, with 9 nucleotides matching TRBD1. CDR1 and CDR2 from the germline V gene are MNHEY and SVGEGT. The J segment lost 5 bases and the V segment lost 3 bases, leaving 7 bases of the junction unmatched. The CDR3 loop spans 16 amino acids. The CDR3: CASSYSGQGWTGELFF. In nucleotides, the CDR3 is TGTGCCAGCAGTTATTCTGGACAGGGGTGGACCGGGGAGCTGTTTTTT.

The chain combines TRBV7-9 with TRBJ1-1; no definite D call. Trimming pared 7 bases from V and 6 bases from J, leaving 18 bases between. CDR1 SEHNR and CDR2 FQNEAQ come from the germline V gene (reference sequence). CDR3 length: 14 residues. The CDR3 loop reads CASTQEGARAEAFF. DNA for the CDR3: TGTGCCAGCACTCAAGAAGGCGCTCGGGCTGAAGCTTTCTTT.

A few counts support this clonotype. This rearrangement joins TRBV7-9 to TRBJ2-2, with 8 bases fitting TRBD2. There are 14 residues in the CDR3. The V and J ends lost 1 base and 5 bases, in that order; junction bases with no gene match: 0. Germline CDR1 SEHNR, CDR2 FQNEAQ (reference sequence). The DNA of the CDR3 is TGTGCCAGCAGCTTAGTAGCGGGGACCGGGGAGCTGTTTTTT. This encodes CASSLVAGTGELFF.

Notes on this clonotype: One end of the junction is discordant with germline, which a read error may explain. The chain combines TRBV5-1 with TRBJ1-1; D not resolved. The CDR3 runs to 13 residues. CDR1 SGHRS and CDR2 YFSETQ come from the germline V gene. The CDR3 here is CVSSLEGVAEAFF. The CDR3 bases are TGCGTCAGCAGCTTGGAGGGTGTCGCTGAAGCTTTCTTT.

This chain links TRBV6-2 or TRBV6-3 with TRBJ2-7; D call uncertain. This CDR3 has 18 amino acids. CDR1 and CDR2 (germline): MNHEY, SVGEGT. Trimming left V 4 bases short and J 0 bases short, with 22 bases between. As DNA, the CDR3 is TGTGCCAGCAGTTCCAGGACGAATACCAGACGCGGCTCCTACGAGCAGTACGTC. Amino acids: CASSSRTNTRRGSYEQYV.

This clonotype was found a few times. This chain uses TRBV10-3 with TRBJ1-3, with no clear D. This CDR3 comprises 11 residues. Germline V gene sequence: CDR1 ENHRY, CDR2 SYGVKD. V was pared by 9 bases and J by 4 bases, with 7 bases between. CDR3 sequence (DNA): TGTGCCATTTTATGGGGAAACACCATATATTTT. Amino acid sequence: CAILWGNTIYF.

The gene calls are TRBV6-6 and TRBJ1-1; 7 bases are shared with TRBD1. The CDR3 totals 14 residues. The trim removed 4 bases at V and 5 bases at J, leaving 7 bases unmatched. Germline CDR1 and CDR2: MNHNY and SVGAGI (reference sequence). In DNA, the CDR3 is TGTGCCAGCAGTTCCAGGGGGATGGGTACTGAAGCTTTCTTT. As protein: CASSSRGMGTEAFF.

This clonotype came up many times. The rearrangement joins TRBV12-3 or TRBV12-4 to TRBJ1-5, with TRBD1 matching over 10 bases. The CDR3 runs to 14 residues. V lost 6 bases and J lost 5; bases outside the gene matches: 4. The CDR3 protein is CASSPGTGDQPQHF. CDR3 sequence (DNA): TGTGCCAGCAGCCCCGGGACAGGGGATCAGCCCCAGCATTTT.

The V and J genes are TRBV6-1 and TRBJ2-2; D is unresolved. Trimming pared 1 base from V and 1 base from J, leaving 4 bases between. Germline V gives CDR1 MNHNS, CDR2 SASEGT. The CDR3 totals 14 residues. CDR3 DNA: TGTGCCAGCAGTGAAGATATGAACACCGGGGAGCTGTTTTTT. Protein sequence: CASSEDMNTGELFF.

This clonotype was observed a single time. The chain has TRBV28 and TRBJ1-6; TRBD1 matches at 9 bases. Germline V lookup: CDR1 MDHEN, CDR2 SYDVKM. The trim removed 7 bases at V and 9 bases at J, leaving 7 bases unmatched. This CDR3 contains 14 residues. CDR3 residues: CASNPTGGPSPLHF. The CDR3 region has the DNA TGTGCCAGCAACCCAACAGGGGGCCCTTCACCCCTCCACTTT.

The table lists this clonotype with a count of one. The J gene is TRBJ2-7, the V gene TRBV6-8; D unresolved. Trimming cost V 5 bases and J 4 bases, with 9 bases left between them. The CDR3 extends over 12 amino acids. Germline V CDR1 and CDR2: MNHGY, SAAAGT. In nucleotides, the CDR3 is TGTGCCAGCAGTAGTGGCCAATACGAGCAGTACGTC. Translated: CASSSGQYEQYV.

This chain links TRBV6-1 with TRBJ2-1; D may be TRBD1 or TRBD2 (5 bases each). CDR1 is MNHNS and CDR2 is SASEGT in the germline V gene. V dropped 4 bases and J dropped 3 bases, with 13 bases sitting between them. The CDR3 covers 15 residues. Written as DNA, the CDR3 is TGTGCCAGCAGTGTCCGGGACGGCTTCTACAATGAGCAGTTCTTC. Amino acids: CASSVRDGFYNEQFF.

This chain links TRBV10-3 with TRBJ2-7; 10 nucleotides align to TRBD2. In germline, CDR1 is ENHRY, CDR2 SYGVKD. This CDR3 is 15 amino acids long. Trimming at V came to 3 bases and at J to 1 base, leaving 3 bases not matched to a gene. The CDR3 sequence is CAISEVAGGSYEQYV. The DNA for the CDR3 is TGTGCCATCAGTGAAGTAGCGGGGGGATCCTACGAGCAGTACGTC.

Details on this clonotype: No DNA is shown, since the ends of the CDR3 on it are uncertain; the CDR3 is the one TCRdb lists. The rearrangement links TRBV12-3 or TRBV12-4 to TRBJ2-7. 11 amino acids form the CDR3, both terminal residues included. This CDR3 is CASSTSVLAYF.

Only a few counts were recorded for this clonotype. The chain employs TRBV6-2 or TRBV6-3 and TRBJ2-5, with D perhaps matching TRBD2 (6 bases). Germline CDR1 MNHEY, CDR2 SVGEGT. V lost 7 bases and J lost 5, with 20 bases in between. The CDR3 contains 15 residues. The chain's CDR3 is CASTPGLPERETQYF. DNA for the CDR3: TGTGCCAGCACCCCGGGACTCCCGGAGCGTGAGACCCAGTACTTC.

A few counts support this clonotype. This chain uses TRBV19 with TRBJ1-2; D gene unclear. Germline V CDR1 and CDR2: LNHDA, SQIVND (reference sequence). The CDR3 sequence is 16 residues long. The ends were cut back, 3 bases at V and 4 bases at J, with 18 bases in the middle. CDR3 region: CASSIKPAKAFYGYTF. The CDR3 region has the DNA TGTGCCAGTAGTATTAAACCAGCGAAAGCCTTCTATGGCTACACCTTC.

This clonotype was seen at least ten times. The chain links TRBV7-2 to TRBJ2-4; D may match TRBD1 or TRBD2 (6 bases each). Trimming pared 0 bases from V and 5 bases from J, leaving 11 bases between. Per the germline V gene, CDR1 is SGHTA and CDR2 is FQGNSA. This CDR3 has 15 residues. The CDR3 loop is CASSLAGGGQNIQYF. Here the CDR3 DNA reads TGTGCCAGCAGCTTAGCGGGGGGCGGCCAAAACATTCAGTACTTC.